This T cell receptor beta chain was captured in a study of blood T cell repertoires in COVID-19. The wider study: Italy, Spain and the United States were the sources of the convalescent and acute COVID-19 samples.

As processed by the authors: Nucleated cell counts were estimated from reference gene primer amplification. This table comes from immunoSEQ multiplex PCR, and its TCRdb copy is limited to in-frame clones, with some not included. The DNA gave D and trimming, while V, J and clone size come from that table. Seen here are more than 110,000 clones, about 80% observed once, and the top ten hold 44%. CDR1 MNHEY and CDR2 SVGAGI come from the germline V gene. V dropped 1 base and J dropped 7 bases, with 13 bases sitting between them. This CDR3 is 14 amino acids long. The rearrangement uses TRBV6-5 and TRBJ1-2; D ambiguous. What was sequenced was peripheral blood. The clonotype comes from a human donor in a cohort sampled during active COVID-19. The CDR3 sequence is CASSYYGLEGGYTF. The CDR3 region has the DNA TGTGCCAGCAGTTACTATGGGTTGGAGGGTGGCTACACCTTC.